The next 9 T cell receptor beta chains were all read from a single sample in a study of technical replicates of blood from a few donors. Here immunoSEQ multiplex PCR was the method, and the copy in TCRdb shows in-frame clones only, minus some. The sample has some 78,000 clones, 94% seen once. Specimen: T cells isolated from PBMCs. These TCRs come from a human donor in good health.

CDR3 sequence: CASSALPGANYGYTF. In DNA form, the CDR3 reads TGTGCCAGCAGCGCTCTACCAGGCGCTAACTATGGCTACACCTTC. V is TRBV5-4 and J is TRBJ1-2; unclear D gene. The V gene's germline CDR1 is SGHNT and CDR2 YYREEE (reference sequence). Between the trimmed V and J ends, which lost 4 bases and 0 bases, there was a span of 13 bases. The CDR3 is 15 amino acids.

The chain links TRBV18 to TRBJ1-5; TRBD1 matches at 10 bases. J lost 2 bases, V lost 4 bases, and 5 bases had no gene match. The V gene's germline CDR1 is KGHSH and CDR2 LQKENI. CDR3 length: 16 amino acids. The DNA of the CDR3 is TGTGCCAGCTCACAGACAGGGGGCATGGGCAATCAGCCCCAGCATTTT. Translating gives CASSQTGGMGNQPQHF.

Turning to this clone: Other nucleotide sequences from this sample produce the same CDR3. The CDR3 region is CASSSQGAGGYTF. The CDR3 DNA follows: TGTGCCAGCAGCTCACAGGGGGCTGGTGGCTACACCTTC. The V call is TRBV5-4, the J call TRBJ1-2; 9 bases align to TRBD1. V lost 3 bases to trimming and J lost 7 bases; unmatched junction nucleotides: 4. In germline, CDR1 is SGHNT, CDR2 YYREEE (reference sequence). The CDR3 covers 13 residues.

The chain has TRBV7-9 and TRBJ2-7; possibly TRBD2 for D (6 bases). Trimming shortened V by 4 bases and J by 2 bases, and 15 bases separated the two germline ends. This CDR3 has 15 amino acids. In germline, CDR1 is SEHNR, CDR2 FQNEAQ (reference sequence). DNA for the CDR3: TGTGCCAGCAGCTCGGGAGCCGGGACCGCCTACGAGCAGTACTTC. Encoded protein: CASSSGAGTAYEQYF.

The chain recombines TRBV5-4 with TRBJ2-5, with TRBD2 matching over 13 bases. V gave up 4 bases and J gave up 5 bases; unmatched junction bases: 14. The CDR3 is made up of 18 amino acids. Per the germline V gene, CDR1 is SGHNT and CDR2 is YYREEE (reference sequence). The CDR3 DNA reads TGTGCCAGCAGCCCCAGACTAGCGGGGGGTTTAGGCGCGGAGACCCAGTACTTC. This codes for CASSPRLAGGLGAETQYF.

This clone has a single count. V is TRBV2 and J is TRBJ2-3; no firm D call. The CDR3 is made up of 16 amino acids. Germline V lookup: CDR1 SNHLY, CDR2 FYNNEI. V was trimmed by 4 bases and J by 0 bases, leaving 14 bases between them. The CDR3 region is CASSATLAYSTDTQYF. The DNA of the CDR3 is TGTGCCAGCAGTGCCACCCTCGCCTACAGCACAGATACGCAGTATTTT.

The V gene is TRBV27, the J gene TRBJ2-1; D not certain. The CDR3 has 15 residues. CDR1 and CDR2 from the germline V gene are MNHEY and SMNVEV (reference sequence). The V end was cut by 6 bases, the J end by 0 bases, with 12 bases between. Here the CDR3 reads CASSSNPSSYNEQFF. The CDR3 DNA reads TGTGCCAGCAGCTCAAACCCCAGCTCCTACAATGAGCAGTTCTTC.

The V gene is TRBV27, the J gene TRBJ2-7, with TRBD2 matching over 7 bases. V dropped 1 base and J dropped 0; count of bases not matched to a gene: 6. The CDR3 has 16 residues. Per germline, CDR1 MNHEY and CDR2 SMNVEV (reference sequence). Here the CDR3 reads CASSLFGEGSSYEQYF. CDR3 DNA sequence: TGTGCCAGCAGTTTATTCGGGGAGGGCAGCTCCTACGAGCAGTACTTC.

The V and J genes are TRBV6-5 and TRBJ2-7, with TRBD2 matching over 9 bases. The CDR3 is made up of 14 amino acids. Germline V lookup: CDR1 MNHEY, CDR2 SVGAGI. J was trimmed by 5 bases and V by 6 bases; bases with no gene match: 8. The CDR3 DNA reads as TGTGCCAGCAGCAAAAGGGGACTAGCTGACGAGCAGTACTTC. Translation: CASSKRGLADEQYF.